One and the same sample provided the 32 T cell receptor beta chains below, sequenced in a study of blood T cells in healthy people across ages. A sample-barcoded 5' primer and a J-beta primer mix were used in a second PCR of about 7 to 12 cycles. TCRdb re-called the 5' RACE reads through MiXCR, storing one row per CDR3 protein. Of 1.5 million to 2 million distinct CDR3 sequences listed, 28% were seen once; the top ten hold 7.7%. The sequenced sample consisted of blood. These receptors all stem from a woman aged 25-40 years in good health.

J is TRBJ2-1 and V is TRBV12-3 or TRBV12-4; 13 nucleotides align to TRBD2. V was clipped by 4 bases and J by 4 bases; unmatched bases: 10. This CDR3 spans 18 amino acids. The CDR3 spells CASSSRTSGGAKYNEQFF. CDR3 nucleotides: TGTGCCAGCAGTTCCCGAACTAGCGGGGGGGCGAAATACAATGAGCAGTTCTTC.

At least ten counts were recorded for this clonotype. V is TRBV20-1 and J is TRBJ2-3; the D gene is possibly TRBD2 (6 bases). CDR3 size: 15 residues. V was shortened by 3 bases and J by 2 bases, with 15 bases between the two germline ends. CDR1 is DFQATT, CDR2 SNEGSKA, per germline (reference sequence). CDR3 in amino acids: CSASVASEITDTQYF. The CDR3 nucleotides read TGCAGTGCTAGTGTCGCTAGCGAGATCACAGATACGCAGTATTTT.

This clonotype turned up a few times. The chain is built from TRBV6-5 and TRBJ2-5; TRBD1 aligns across 9 bases. This CDR3 spans 16 amino acids. V trimming: 10 bases; J trimming: 0 bases; junction bases outside the gene matches: 12. In germline, CDR1 is MNHEY, CDR2 SVGAGI. In nucleotides, the CDR3 is TGTGCCACCAACAGGGGGCCAGATTGGTACCAAGAGACCCAGTACTTC. This sequence encodes CATNRGPDWYQETQYF.

The J gene is TRBJ2-7, the V gene TRBV4-2; TRBD2 matches at 13 bases. The V gene end was trimmed by 0 bases and the J gene end by 9 bases; junction bases not matched to a gene: 8. This CDR3 has 16 amino acids. Germline-derived CDR1 and CDR2 are LGHNA and YNFKEQ. CDR3 sequence reads: CASSQDRTSGGTLQYF. CDR3 bases: TGTGCCAGCAGCCAAGATAGGACTAGCGGGGGTACCTTGCAGTACTTC.

This clonotype came up many times. V and J are TRBV20-1 and TRBJ2-7, with TRBD1 matching 12 bases. The germline gives CDR1 DFQATT, CDR2 SNEGSKA (reference sequence). This CDR3 is 15 amino acids long. Trimming took 2 bases from V and 2 from J; bases not matched to a gene: 4. Here the CDR3 DNA reads TGCAGTGCTAGATGGGGACAGGGGGCACCCTACGAGCAGTACTTC. As protein: CSARWGQGAPYEQYF.

This clonotype was seen more than once but under ten times. This chain uses TRBV20-1 with TRBJ2-1; maybe TRBD2 (5 bases). The CDR3 runs to 16 residues. Germline V lookup: CDR1 DFQATT, CDR2 SNEGSKA (reference sequence). Trimming removed 2 bases at V and 5 bases at J, with 19 bases between. CDR3 protein: CSARSRDGNPNNEQFF. CDR3 in DNA: TGCAGTGCTAGATCCAGAGACGGGAACCCAAACAATGAGCAGTTCTTC.

The chain uses TRBV12-5 and TRBJ2-7; D possibly corresponds to TRBD1 (6 bases). Trimming shortened V by 9 bases and J by 5 bases, and 14 bases separated the two germline ends. This CDR3 comprises 12 residues. Germline values: CDR1 LGHNT, CDR2 FRNRAP. The CDR3: CASDIGGNEQYF. The DNA of the CDR3 is TGTGCTAGCGATATAGGGGGAAACGAGCAGTACTTC.

This clonotype was found a few times. The rearrangement joins TRBV20-1 to TRBJ1-6, with unresolved D. From germline, CDR1 is DFQATT and CDR2 SNEGSKA (reference sequence). This CDR3 has 12 amino acids. V was trimmed by 6 bases and J by 7 bases, leaving 10 bases between them. The CDR3 spells CSAIAKNSPLHF. CDR3 coding DNA: TGCAGTGCGATCGCCAAGAATTCACCCCTCCACTTT.

The table lists this clonotype with a few counts. Compared with germline, one end of the junction differs, possibly owing to a read error. This chain joins TRBV29-1 and TRBJ1-1; D unclear. The length of the CDR3 is 12 residues. From germline, CDR1 is SQVTM and CDR2 ANQGSEA. CDR3 nucleotide sequence: TGCAGCGTTGAGTACAGCACCACTAAAGCTTTCTTT. Residues: CSVEYSTTKAFF.

In its sample, this clonotype was seen many times. V and J are TRBV5-1 and TRBJ1-6, with a tentative D call TRBD1 (6 bases). CDR3 size: 16 residues. CDR1 SGHRS and CDR2 YFSETQ come from the germline V gene. V lost 4 bases and J lost 7, with 18 bases in between. Here the CDR3 reads CASSKSGTGINSPLHF. In DNA, the CDR3 is TGCGCCAGCAGCAAGAGTGGAACAGGGATAAATTCACCCCTCCACTTT.

This chain joins TRBV20-1 and TRBJ2-7, with 10 bases lining up with TRBD2. With the DNA end fitting TRBJ2-5 better, the J assignment may be wrong. Per germline, CDR1 DFQATT and CDR2 SNEGSKA (reference sequence). CDR3 length: 15 residues. Here the CDR3 reads CSAPQLAGTQETQYF. In DNA form, the CDR3 reads TGCAGTGCTCCGCAACTAGCGGGAACACAAGAGACCCAGTACTTC.

This clonotype was detected a few times. The gene calls are TRBV29-1 and TRBJ1-1; 8 bases line up with TRBD1. The ends lost 4 bases at V and 5 bases at J; junction bases unmatched: 9. This CDR3 spans 14 amino acids. Germline V lookup: CDR1 SQVTM, CDR2 ANQGSEA. The CDR3 loop reads CSVVSTGEGTEAFF. The CDR3 DNA reads TGCAGCGTTGTCTCGACAGGGGAGGGGACTGAAGCTTTCTTT.

This clonotype was recorded only once. The chain carries TRBV5-5 and TRBJ2-1; 11 bases map to TRBD2. This CDR3 is built from 18 residues. V dropped 3 bases and J dropped 4; count of bases not matched to a gene: 12. Germline loops: CDR1 SGHKS, CDR2 YYEKEE (reference sequence). The CDR3 DNA is TGTGCCAGCAGCTCACTTAGCGGGAGGGCCGGGCGTTACAATGAGCAGTTCTTC. It is translated as CASSSLSGRAGRYNEQFF.

This clonotype has only a few counts. Since a much larger clone is just one base distant, this may be a read error. The genes are TRBV27 and TRBJ1-1; TRBD1 agrees at 8 bases. The CDR3 sequence is 13 residues long. CDR1 is MNHEY and CDR2 is SMNVEV in the germline V gene (reference sequence). The trim removed 6 bases at V and 4 bases at J, leaving 4 bases unmatched. Here the CDR3 reads CASSRDRTTEAFF. The CDR3 DNA reads as TGTGCCAGCAGCCGGGACAGGACCACTGAAGCTTTCTTT.

This clonotype was observed at least ten times. The gene calls are TRBV12-3 or TRBV12-4 and TRBJ2-1; TRBD2 matches 10 bases. The CDR3 runs to 14 residues. V lost 7 bases and J lost 6; bases outside the gene matches: 6. The CDR3 sequence: CASNLGLAVNEQFF. The CDR3 DNA reads TGTGCCAGCAACCTAGGACTAGCGGTCAATGAGCAGTTCTTC.

This clonotype was seen more than once but under ten times. The genes are TRBV7-2 and TRBJ2-3; D ambiguous. The CDR3 covers 13 residues. Germline V lookup: CDR1 SGHTA, CDR2 FQGNSA. Trimming stripped 4 bases from V and 8 bases from J, with 13 bases between. CDR3 sequence (DNA): TGTGCCAGCAGCTCCTTGACGACCATTACGCAGTATTTT. Protein product: CASSSLTTITQYF.

The chain links TRBV6-6 to TRBJ1-4; the D gene is possibly TRBD1 (5 bases). CDR3 length: 14 amino acids. Germline assignment: CDR1 MNHNY and CDR2 SVGAGI (reference sequence). V lost 6 bases to trimming and J lost 8 bases, with 16 bases between them. The DNA of the CDR3 is TGTGCCAGCAGGGGACCAGGAGTAGGAGAAAAACTGTTTTTT. Translation: CASRGPGVGEKLFF.

At least ten counts were recorded for this clonotype. V is TRBV29-1 and J is TRBJ2-7; D is uncertain. V lost 4 bases to trimming and J lost 3 bases, with 10 bases between them. Germline V CDR1 and CDR2: SQVTM, ANQGSEA. CDR3 length: 12 residues. In nucleotides, the CDR3 is TGCAGCGTTGGAGTTCCTAGCTACGAGCAGTACTTC. Amino acid sequence: CSVGVPSYEQYF.

Note on this clonotype: This is likely a read error, given that the CDR3 carries no conserved phenylalanine or tryptophan at its end. CDR3 loop: CSARGGTKDSPLHL. The CDR3, as DNA: TGCAGTGCTCGAGGGGGAACAAAAGATTCACCCCTCCACCTT. The chain is built from TRBV20-1 and TRBJ1-6, with TRBD1 as a possible D gene (6 bases). The V end was cut by 5 bases, the J end by 8 bases, with 16 bases between. Germline assignment: CDR1 DFQATT and CDR2 SNEGSKA (reference sequence). The CDR3 is made up of 14 amino acids.

This clonotype came up a few times. This rearrangement joins TRBV30 to TRBJ2-1; D is uncertain. The V end lost 2 bases, the J end lost 7 bases, and 6 bases lay between the germline ends. The length of the CDR3 is 11 residues. CDR1 and CDR2 from the germline V gene are GTSNPN and SVGIG (reference sequence). The CDR3 here is CAWSTRNEQFF. The CDR3 nucleotides are TGTGCCTGGAGTACGCGGAATGAGCAGTTCTTC.

Notes on this clonotype: A much larger clone lies a single base off, so this may be a read error. V and J are TRBV12-3 or TRBV12-4 and TRBJ1-2, with a possible D match to TRBD1 (5 bases). The CDR3 runs to 17 residues. CDR3 DNA sequence: TGTGCCAGCAGTATAAGGGCCTCCCCGGGGCAAAACTATGACTACACCTTC. Translated: CASSIRASPGQNYDYTF.

This rearrangement joins TRBV5-1 to TRBJ2-5; D possibly matches TRBD1 or TRBD2 (5 bases each). V shed 7 bases and J shed 5 bases, with 18 bases lying between them. CDR1 is SGHRS and CDR2 is YFSETQ in the germline V gene. This CDR3 has 14 amino acids. CDR3 bases: TGCGCCAGCCAATCCCAGGGACCTCGGGAGACCCAGTACTTC. Encoded protein: CASQSQGPRETQYF.

This chain joins TRBV6-2 or TRBV6-3 and TRBJ2-4, with D unclear. The CDR3 has 15 residues. V was pared by 6 bases and J by 3 bases, with 15 bases between. Germline V gene sequence: CDR1 MNHEY, CDR2 SVGEGT. The DNA of the CDR3 is TGTGCCAGCAGCCCCTCATTGGTGGTCAAAAACATTCAGTACTTC. Translating gives CASSPSLVVKNIQYF.

This clonotype was seen ten or more times. V usage is TRBV4-3 and J usage is TRBJ2-7; D ambiguous. From germline, CDR1 is LGHNA and CDR2 YSLEER. This CDR3 region has 14 residues. The germline V and J ends were trimmed by 0 bases and 7 bases, with 13 bases remaining between them. Written as DNA, the CDR3 is TGCGCCAGCAGCCAAGATCTTGTGGGATGGGAGCAGTACTTC. Translation gives CASSQDLVGWEQYF.

This clonotype has more than one count but fewer than ten. The chain uses TRBV13 and TRBJ2-1; TRBD2 agrees at 11 bases. The CDR3 sequence is 17 residues long. Germline loops: CDR1 PRHDT, CDR2 FYEKMQ (reference sequence). J gave up 0 bases and V 4 bases, and 5 bases lay outside the gene matches. The CDR3 loop is CASSWGLAENSYNEQFF. CDR3 sequence (DNA): TGTGCCAGCAGCTGGGGACTAGCGGAGAACTCCTACAATGAGCAGTTCTTC. Drawing the rest from reference TRBV13 and TRBJ2-1, the complete variable domain is AAGVIQSPRHLIKEKRETATLKCYPIPRHDTVYWYQQGPGQDPQFLISFYEKMQSDKGSIPDRFSAQQFSDYHSELNMSSLELGDSALYFCASSWGLAENSYNEQFFGPGTRLTVL.

There are a few counts of this clonotype. The chain recombines TRBV25-1 with TRBJ2-5; D unclear. CDR1 is MGHDK, CDR2 SYGVNS, per germline. V was cut by 2 bases and J by 5 bases, with 9 bases left in between. This CDR3 is 13 amino acids long. CDR3 region: CASSEDTRETQYF. The CDR3 bases are TGTGCCAGCAGTGAAGACACCAGGGAGACCCAGTACTTC.

This clonotype showed up many times. V usage is TRBV5-1 and J usage is TRBJ2-6; 7 nucleotides line up with TRBD2. J gave up 2 bases and V 4 bases, and 3 bases lay outside the gene matches. Germline V CDR1 and CDR2: SGHRS, YFSETQ. This CDR3 is built from 15 residues. Here the CDR3 DNA reads TGCGCCAGCAGCGTTGCGGGGGCTGGGGCCAACGTCCTGACTTTC. It specifies CASSVAGAGANVLTF.

The sample holds a few counts of this clonotype. The V and J genes are TRBV28 and TRBJ1-5, with TRBD1 identical over 8 bases. CDR3 length: 15 residues. J lost 0 bases, V lost 7 bases, and 5 bases had no gene match. Germline V gene lookup returns CDR1 MDHEN and CDR2 SYDVKM. The CDR3 region is CASTPDRASNQPQHF. The DNA for the CDR3 is TGTGCCAGCACCCCGGACAGGGCTAGCAATCAGCCCCAGCATTTT.

This sequence joins TRBV20-1 and TRBJ2-2; 7 bases are shared with TRBD1. This CDR3 spans 16 amino acids. The V gene's germline CDR1 is DFQATT and CDR2 SNEGSKA (reference sequence). J was trimmed by 9 bases and V by 5 bases; bases with no gene match: 18. CDR3: CSAPDPSGGPTRELFF. In nucleotides, the CDR3 is TGCAGTGCTCCGGATCCCTCAGGGGGACCGACCCGGGAGCTGTTTTTT.

This clonotype has at least ten counts. The gene calls are TRBV15 and TRBJ2-1, with TRBD2 identical over 8 bases. This CDR3 spans 14 amino acids. Germline assignment: CDR1 LNHNV and CDR2 YYDKDF (reference sequence). After removal of 3 bases from V and 7 bases from J, the junction contained 5 bases not matched to a gene. The CDR3 bases are TGTGCCACCAGCAGGACTAGCGCCATGAATGAGCAGTTCTTC. Translation: CATSRTSAMNEQFF.

This clonotype was seen a few times. The CDR3 region is CASSTGTGHREQYF. CDR3 nucleotides: TGCGCCAGCAGTACCGGGACAGGTCACCGCGAGCAGTACTTC. The V gene is TRBV10-2, the J gene TRBJ2-7; 8 positions agree with TRBD1. V dropped 5 bases and J dropped 6; count of bases not matched to a gene: 9. The CDR3 runs 14 residues. Germline CDR1 reads WSHSY; CDR2 reads SAAADI.

V usage is TRBV5-1 and J usage is TRBJ2-7, with 10 positions matching TRBD2. The J segment lost 3 bases and the V segment lost 7 bases, leaving 4 bases of the junction unmatched. CDR3 length: 13 amino acids. From germline, CDR1 is SGHRS and CDR2 YFSETQ. In nucleotides, the CDR3 is TGCGCCAGCGGGAGCGGGGGGGGCTACGAGCAGTACTTC. Its translation is CASGSGGGYEQYF. The whole variable domain, remainder taken from reference TRBV5-1 and TRBJ2-7, is KAGVTQTPRYLIKTRGQQVTLSCSPISGHRSVSWYQQTPGQGLQFLFEYFSETQRNKGNFPGRFSGRQFSNSRSEMNVSTLELGDSALYLCASGSGGGYEQYFGPGTRLTVT.